This T cell receptor (beta chain) was sequenced for a study of vaccination and CD4 T cells after COVID-19. Study context: Post-vaccination specimens were collected at a median of roughly 68 days following dose two (range 14 to 241).

Cultured CD4+ T cell DNA was sequenced using the Oncomine TCR Beta short-read assay. TCRdb passed the PCR reads through MiXCR, listing each CDR3 protein once. The sample records around 10,000 distinct CDR3 sequences, roughly half being singletons. Treatment denoted: 10-day PBMC culture with coronavirus spike peptide pools or control peptides (ViraFEST assay). TCRs were sequenced by ViraFEST after antigen-specific T cells had been expanded with peptide pools. J gave up 3 bases and V 0 bases, and 1 base lay outside the gene matches. The CDR3 runs to 14 residues. The germline gives CDR1 GTSNPN, CDR2 SVGIG (reference sequence). Remarks on this clonotype: Its antigen remains unidentified.

The receptor was isolated from a human donor who had recovered from COVID-19. Sample: CD4+ T cells from blood, cultured in vitro. The chain employs TRBV30 and TRBJ2-7, with 11 bases aligning to TRBD1. For the CDR3, the DNA is TGTGCCTGGAGTGTAGGGACAGGGGGCTACGAGCAGTACTTC. This codes for CAWSVGTGGYEQYF.